This TCR beta chain comes out of a study of blood T cell repertoires in COVID-19. The germline V gene encodes CDR1 SGHTA and CDR2 FQGNSA. This CDR3 contains 14 residues. Trimming cost V 5 bases and J 2 bases; bases outside gene matches: 3. Repertoires were generated with immunoSEQ multiplex PCR, while TCRdb's copy carries only in-frame clones and drops some. The sample shows roughly 240,000 clones, about 80% of them seen only once. V is TRBV7-2 and J is TRBJ2-7, with TRBD1 matching 10 bases. The receptor was isolated from a woman older than 75 with acute or convalescent COVID-19. Sequenced material: peripheral blood. CDR3 protein: CASSPGTGAYEQYF. For the CDR3, the DNA is TGTGCCAGCAGCCCCGGGACAGGGGCCTACGAGCAGTACTTC.